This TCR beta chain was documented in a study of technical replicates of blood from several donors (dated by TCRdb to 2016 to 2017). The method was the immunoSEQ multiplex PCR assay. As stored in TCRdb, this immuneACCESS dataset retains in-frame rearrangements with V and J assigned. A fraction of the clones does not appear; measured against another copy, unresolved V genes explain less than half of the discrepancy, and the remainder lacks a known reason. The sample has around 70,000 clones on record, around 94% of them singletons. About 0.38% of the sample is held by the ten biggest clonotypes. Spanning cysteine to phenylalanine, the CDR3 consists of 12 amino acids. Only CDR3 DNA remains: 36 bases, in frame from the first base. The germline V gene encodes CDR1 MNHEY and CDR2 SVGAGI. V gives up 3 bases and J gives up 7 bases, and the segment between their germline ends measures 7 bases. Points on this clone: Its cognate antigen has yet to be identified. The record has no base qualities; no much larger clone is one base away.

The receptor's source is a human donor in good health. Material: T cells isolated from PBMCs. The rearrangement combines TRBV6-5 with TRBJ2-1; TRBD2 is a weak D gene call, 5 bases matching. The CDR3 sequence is CASSYTGNEQFF. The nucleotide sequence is TGTGCCAGCAGTTATACGGGAAATGAGCAGTTCTTC.